The rows below give T cell receptor beta chains drawn from one sample of a study of OX40 agonist ivuxolimab in advanced cancers. The method was immunoSEQ multiplex PCR; TCRdb's version includes in-frame clones alone and lacks a portion of them. The sample includes 50,000 to 55,000 clones, approximately 81% of them seen just once. The sample in question was CD4+ or CD8+ T cells sorted from blood, obtained in a trial of the OX40 agonist ivuxolimab. The source of these receptors is an adult with an advanced solid tumor such as melanoma, head and neck, liver or kidney cancer. Each CDR3 is given with its conserved first and last residue.

TRBJ2-7 12 TRBV6-1 CAINRDTDEQYF
TRBJ2-7 14 TRBV19 CASSNSGSGYEQYF
TRBJ2-2 17 TRBV7-6 CASSPGTSGQNTGELFF
TRBJ2-5 14 TRBV6-6 CASGRTSGWETQYF
TRBJ2-5 15 TRBV19 CASSIPAGTQETQYF
TRBJ2-7 13 TRBV6-4 CASSEARPYEQYF
TRBJ2-7 16 TRBV28 CASSLNYRQGANEQYF
TRBJ2-2 16 TRBV7-3 CASRLAGGPNTGELFF
TRBJ2-2 16 TRBV5-1 CASRQERASNTGELFF
TRBJ1-5 15 TRBV10-1 CASGGGGWGNQPQHF
TRBJ1-2 15 TRBV25-1 CASSEGGALDYGYTF
TRBJ2-1 15 TRBV27 CASSPPRTGGFEQFF
TRBJ2-1 15 TRBV13 CASSQTSGRAGEQFF
TRBJ2-1 15 TRBV25-1 CASSDSGQGWNEQFF
TRBJ2-7 14 TRBV6-5 CASSYWQGLDEQYF
TRBJ2-1 14 TRBV19 CASRIPDRGDEQFF
TRBJ2-7 15 TRBV7-3 CASSLGRQGTNEQYF
TRBJ2-3 16 TRBV7-6 CASSPNGLTSTDTQYF
TRBJ2-7 13 TRBV7-9 CASSLNVGGEQYF
TRBJ2-1 17 TRBV11-3 CASSQTTSGRAYNEQFF
TRBJ2-7 20 TRBV19 CASSINGGMGLAGGPHEQYF
TRBJ1-1 13 TRBV6-6 CASTRDTNTEAFF
TRBJ2-7 15 TRBV7-2 CASSLVAGGRYEQYF
TRBJ2-1 13 TRBV5-1 CASSLGLAGEEFF
TRBJ2-1 15 TRBV9 CASSVGGATYNEQFF
TRBJ2-7 16 TRBV5-6 CASRQTGTGIFYEQYF
TRBJ2-5 15 TRBV11-3 CASSLASGSGETQYF
TRBJ2-3 17 TRBV27 CASSLRPRGGRPDTQYF
TRBJ1-3 15 TRBV7-2 CASSPNGGGANTIYF
TRBJ1-4 15 TRBV5-5 CASSWEGLINEKLFF
TRBJ1-1 13 TRBV6-5 CASSKGVNTEAFF
TRBJ1-2 14 TRBV6-5 CASSYPQLTINYTF
TRBJ1-1 14 TRBV28 CASTPPHRGTEAFF
TRBJ1-1 14 TRBV6-1 CASSAAGSTTEAFF
TRBJ1-1 15 TRBV18 CASSPGTGPDTEAFF
TRBJ2-3 13 TRBV7-9 CASSLGTGDTQYF
TRBJ1-2 14 TRBV4-1 CASSQERTGGAFTF
TRBJ2-3 13 TRBV28 CASWTSGTDTQYF
TRBJ2-2 17 TRBV19 CASSIQESTGYTGELFF
TRBJ1-4 15 TRBV4-2 CASSLAAATNEKLFF
TRBJ2-2 16 TRBV11-3 CASSLDRGAGTGELFF
TRBJ2-7 12 TRBV5-1 CASSLRGDSLYF